Given below is one T cell receptor (beta chain) in context. The data were obtained in a study of cytomegalovirus exposure and HLA in healthy donors. J was trimmed by 7 bases and V by 5 bases; bases with no gene match: 7. The CDR3 is 13 residues long. Germline V gene lookup returns CDR1 MNHEY and CDR2 SMNVEV (reference sequence). Assay: immunoSEQ multiplex PCR; the TCRdb copy retains only in-frame clones and omits some. The sample lists around 130,000 clones, over 85% seen once, with approximately 3.5% in the top ten. Among the approximately 110 subjects of the validation cohort, separate from the approximately 660-subject first cohort, were the donors.

The J gene is TRBJ2-7, the V gene TRBV27; TRBD1 aligns across 8 bases. The receptor was isolated from a man aged 30 to 45 in good health and CMV-seronegative. The sequenced material came from PBMCs. CDR3 region: CASSQQGVGEQYF. DNA for the CDR3: TGTGCCAGCAGTCAACAGGGGGTTGGAGAGCAGTACTTC.